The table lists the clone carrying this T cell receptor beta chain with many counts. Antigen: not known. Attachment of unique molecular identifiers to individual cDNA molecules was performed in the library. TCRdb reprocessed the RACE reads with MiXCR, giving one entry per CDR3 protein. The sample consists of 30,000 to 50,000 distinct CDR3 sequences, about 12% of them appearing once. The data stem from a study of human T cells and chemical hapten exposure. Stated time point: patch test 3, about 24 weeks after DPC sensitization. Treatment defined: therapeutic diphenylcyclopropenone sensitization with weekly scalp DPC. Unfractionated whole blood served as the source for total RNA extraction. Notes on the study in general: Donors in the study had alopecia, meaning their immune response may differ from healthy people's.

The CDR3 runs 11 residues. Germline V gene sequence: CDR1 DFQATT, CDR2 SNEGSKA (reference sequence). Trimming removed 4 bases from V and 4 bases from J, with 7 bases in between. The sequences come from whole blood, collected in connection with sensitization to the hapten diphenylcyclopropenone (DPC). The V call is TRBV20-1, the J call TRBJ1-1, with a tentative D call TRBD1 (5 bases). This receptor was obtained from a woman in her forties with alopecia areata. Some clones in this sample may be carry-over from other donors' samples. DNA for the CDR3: TGCAGTGCTAAGGACACCACTGAAGCTTTCTTT. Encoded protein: CSAKDTTEAFF.